The rows below give T cell receptor beta chains drawn from one sample of a study of blood T cell repertoires in COVID-19. Here immunoSEQ multiplex PCR was the method, and the copy in TCRdb shows in-frame clones only, minus some. Counted here are 250,000 to 300,000 clones, approximately 91% occurring once; the ten biggest clones make up 2.2%. Sequenced sample: peripheral blood. Receptors were obtained from a woman in her twenties or thirties with COVID-19, enrolled during active disease. Each CDR3 is given with its conserved first and last residue. A D gene is named only where the DNA matches it firmly. Clone size, where shown, is once, few, many, or a class for clones that have expanded.

TRBJ1-1 TRBV11-2 NA NA 13 CASSFTDRFEAFF TGTGCCAGCAGCTTTACCGACAGATTTGAAGCTTTCTTT
TRBJ1-5 TRBV6-5 TRBD1 NA 15 CASRGQGEGNQPQHF TGTGCCAGCAGAGGACAGGGAGAAGGCAATCAGCCCCAGCATTTT
TRBJ1-6 TRBV6-5 TRBD1 NA 15 CASSYTGGFDSPLHF TGTGCCAGCAGTTATACAGGGGGTTTTGATTCACCCCTCCACTTT
TRBJ1-2 TRBV5-1 TRBD1 NA 14 CASSLTGQGHGYTF TGCGCCAGCAGCTTGACGGGACAGGGCCATGGCTACACCTTC
TRBJ1-1 TRBV11-1 TRBD1 NA 15 CASSSGQGGNTEAFF TGTGCCAGCAGCTCGGGACAGGGGGGGAACACTGAAGCTTTCTTT
TRBJ2-1 TRBV27 NA NA 14 CASSLIRGRDEQFF TGTGCCAGCAGTTTAATACGGGGTCGGGATGAGCAGTTCTTC
TRBJ2-5 TRBV29-1 NA NA 13 CSAQRRTQETQYF TGCAGCGCCCAGCGGCGGACCCAAGAGACCCAGTACTTC
TRBJ2-7 TRBV21-1 NA NA 15 CASSKGMTGSYEQYF TGTGCCAGCAGCAAAGGGATGACAGGCTCCTACGAGCAGTACTTC
TRBJ1-1 TRBV10-3 NA NA 12 CASRREGTEAFF TGTGCCAGTAGGAGGGAAGGGACTGAAGCTTTCTTT
TRBJ1-5 TRBV2 NA NA 15 CASSDGQPVNQPQHF TGTGCCAGCAGTGATGGGCAGCCCGTGAATCAGCCCCAGCATTTT
TRBJ1-2 TRBV25-1 NA few 13 CASSVGTPYGYTF TGTGCCAGCAGTGTCGGGACACCCTATGGCTACACCTTC
TRBJ1-2 TRBV5-1 TRBD1 NA 17 CASSLRPDRETNYGYTF TGCGCCAGCAGCCTCCGACCCGACAGGGAGACTAACTATGGCTACACCTTC
TRBJ1-4 TRBV2 TRBD1 NA 14 CASRGDSSNEKLFF TGTGCCAGCAGAGGGGACAGTTCAAATGAAAAACTGTTTTTT
TRBJ2-7 TRBV18 NA NA 15 CASSPPPGVVHEQYF TGTGCCAGCTCACCACCTCCGGGAGTGGTCCACGAGCAGTACTTC
TRBJ2-1 TRBV5-1 TRBD2 once 14 CASSLPVAGAEQFF TGCGCCAGCAGCTTACCGGTAGCGGGAGCTGAGCAGTTCTTC